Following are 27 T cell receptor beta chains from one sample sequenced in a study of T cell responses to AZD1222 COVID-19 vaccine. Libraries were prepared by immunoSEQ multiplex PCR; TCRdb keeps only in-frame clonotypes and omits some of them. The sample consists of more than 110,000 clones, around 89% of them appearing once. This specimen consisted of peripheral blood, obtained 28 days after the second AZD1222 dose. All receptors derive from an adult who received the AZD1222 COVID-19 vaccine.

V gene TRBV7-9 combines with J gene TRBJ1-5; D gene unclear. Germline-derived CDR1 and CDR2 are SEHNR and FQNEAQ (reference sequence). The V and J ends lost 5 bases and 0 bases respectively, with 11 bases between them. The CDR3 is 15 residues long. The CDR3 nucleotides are TGTGCCAGCAGCCCCGGGAGCGATAGCAATCAGCCCCAGCATTTT. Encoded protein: CASSPGSDSNQPQHF.

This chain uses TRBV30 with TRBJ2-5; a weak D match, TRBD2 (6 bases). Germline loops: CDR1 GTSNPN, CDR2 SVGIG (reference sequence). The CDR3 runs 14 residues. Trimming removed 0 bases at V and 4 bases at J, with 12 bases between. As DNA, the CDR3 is TGTGCCTGGAGTGTAGGCGGGGATTCAGAGACCCAGTACTTC. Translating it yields CAWSVGGDSETQYF.

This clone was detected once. The CDR3 protein is CACPGQVGTDTQYF. The CDR3 DNA follows: TGTGCCTGTCCCGGACAGGTCGGCACAGATACGCAGTATTTT. The chain carries TRBV30 and TRBJ2-3, with 7 bases fitting TRBD1. Germline-derived CDR1 and CDR2 are GTSNPN and SVGIG (reference sequence). V lost 6 bases and J lost 1; bases outside the gene matches: 7. CDR3 length: 14 residues.

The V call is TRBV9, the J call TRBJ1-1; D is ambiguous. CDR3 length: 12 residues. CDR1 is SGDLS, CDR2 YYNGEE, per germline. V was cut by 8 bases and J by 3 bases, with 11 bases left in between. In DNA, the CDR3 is TGTGCCAGTTCCCCCCAGGACACTGAAGCTTTCTTT. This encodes CASSPQDTEAFF.

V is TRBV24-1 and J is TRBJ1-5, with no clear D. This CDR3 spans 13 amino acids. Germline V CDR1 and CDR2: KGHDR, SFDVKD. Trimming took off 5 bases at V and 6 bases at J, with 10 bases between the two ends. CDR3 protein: CATSVSTGQPQHF. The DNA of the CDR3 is TGTGCCACCAGTGTCTCGACTGGTCAGCCCCAGCATTTT.

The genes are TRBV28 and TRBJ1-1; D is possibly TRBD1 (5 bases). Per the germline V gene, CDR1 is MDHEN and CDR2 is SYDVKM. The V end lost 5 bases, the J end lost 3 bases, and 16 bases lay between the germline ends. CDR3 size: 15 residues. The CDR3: CASSLLGGGDTEAFF. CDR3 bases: TGTGCCAGCAGTCTCTTGGGCGGGGGTGACACTGAAGCTTTCTTT.

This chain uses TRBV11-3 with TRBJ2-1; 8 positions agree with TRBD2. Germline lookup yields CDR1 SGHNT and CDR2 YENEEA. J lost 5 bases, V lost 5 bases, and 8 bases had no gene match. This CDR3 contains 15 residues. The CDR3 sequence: CASSPGGGSNNEQFF. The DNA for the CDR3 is TGTGCCAGCAGCCCCGGGGGGGGCAGTAACAATGAGCAGTTCTTC.

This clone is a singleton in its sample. In nucleotides, the CDR3 is TGTGCCAGCAGCGCACGTCAGGGGATGGAGGGCTACACCTTC. Translating it yields CASSARQGMEGYTF. This rearrangement joins TRBV7-2 to TRBJ1-2; perhaps TRBD1 as D (6 bases). The CDR3 length is 14 residues. V was trimmed by 5 bases and J by 8 bases, leaving 18 bases between them. CDR1 is SGHTA, CDR2 FQGNSA, per germline. Combining the CDR3 with reference TRBV7-2 and TRBJ1-2 gives the whole variable domain GAGVSQSPSNKVTEKGKDVELRCDPISGHTALYWYRQSLGQGLEFLIYFQGNSAPDKSGLPSDRFSAERTGGSVSTLTIQRTQQEDSAVYLCASSARQGMEGYTFGSGTRLTVV.

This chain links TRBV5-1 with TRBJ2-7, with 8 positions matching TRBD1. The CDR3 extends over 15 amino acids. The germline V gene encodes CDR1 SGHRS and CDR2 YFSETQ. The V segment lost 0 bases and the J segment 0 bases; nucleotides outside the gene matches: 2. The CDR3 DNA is TGCGCCAGCAGCTTGGCCGGGACAGGCTCCTACGAGCAGTACTTC. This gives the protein CASSLAGTGSYEQYF.

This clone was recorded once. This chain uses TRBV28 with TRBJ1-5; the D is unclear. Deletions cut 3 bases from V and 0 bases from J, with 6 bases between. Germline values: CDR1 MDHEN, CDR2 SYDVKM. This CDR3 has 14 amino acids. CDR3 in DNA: TGTGCCAGCAGTTTTTATTATAGCAATCAGCCCCAGCATTTT. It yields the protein CASSFYYSNQPQHF.

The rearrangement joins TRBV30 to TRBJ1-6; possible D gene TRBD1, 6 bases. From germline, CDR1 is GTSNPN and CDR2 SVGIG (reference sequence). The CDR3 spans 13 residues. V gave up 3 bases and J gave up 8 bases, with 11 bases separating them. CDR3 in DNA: TGTGCCTGGAGGATAGACAGGTATTCACCCCTCCACTTT. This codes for CAWRIDRYSPLHF.

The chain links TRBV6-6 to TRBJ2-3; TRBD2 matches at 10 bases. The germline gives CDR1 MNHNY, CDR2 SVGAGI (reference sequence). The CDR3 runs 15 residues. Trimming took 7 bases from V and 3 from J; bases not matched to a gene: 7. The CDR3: CASTHSSGGTDTQYF. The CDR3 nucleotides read TGTGCCAGCACACACTCTAGCGGGGGAACAGATACGCAGTATTTT.

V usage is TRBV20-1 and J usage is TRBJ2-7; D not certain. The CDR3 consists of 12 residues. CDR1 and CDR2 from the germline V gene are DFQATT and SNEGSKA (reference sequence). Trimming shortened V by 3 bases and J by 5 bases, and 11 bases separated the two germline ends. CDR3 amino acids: CSASPDPHEQYF. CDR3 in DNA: TGCAGTGCTAGTCCTGACCCACACGAGCAGTACTTC.

The CDR3 DNA sequence: TGTGCCAGCAGCGCAACCAGGGCTCAGCCCCAGCATTTT. Residues: CASSATRAQPQHF. This chain connects TRBV6-5 to TRBJ1-5; weak D call: TRBD1 (5 bases). Germline-derived CDR1 and CDR2 are MNHEY and SVGAGI. CDR3 length: 13 amino acids. The V end lost 6 bases, the J end lost 6 bases, and 12 bases lay between the germline ends.

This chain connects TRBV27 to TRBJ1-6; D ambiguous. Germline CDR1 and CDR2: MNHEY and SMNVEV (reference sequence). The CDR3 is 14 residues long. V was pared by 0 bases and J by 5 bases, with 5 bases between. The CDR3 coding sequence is TGTGCCAGCAGTTTATCGGGTCATAATTCACCCCTCCACTTT. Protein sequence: CASSLSGHNSPLHF.

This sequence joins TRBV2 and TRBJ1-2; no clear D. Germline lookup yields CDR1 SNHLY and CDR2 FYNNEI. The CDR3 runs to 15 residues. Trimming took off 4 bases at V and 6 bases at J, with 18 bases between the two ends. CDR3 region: CASSARSDTPDGYTF. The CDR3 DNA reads TGTGCCAGCAGTGCGAGATCCGACACGCCGGATGGCTACACCTTC.

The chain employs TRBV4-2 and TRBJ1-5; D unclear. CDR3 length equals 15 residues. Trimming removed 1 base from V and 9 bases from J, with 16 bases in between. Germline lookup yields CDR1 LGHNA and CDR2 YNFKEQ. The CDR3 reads CASSQGRAGELPQHF. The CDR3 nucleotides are TGTGCCAGCAGCCAAGGTCGGGCCGGGGAATTGCCCCAGCATTTT.

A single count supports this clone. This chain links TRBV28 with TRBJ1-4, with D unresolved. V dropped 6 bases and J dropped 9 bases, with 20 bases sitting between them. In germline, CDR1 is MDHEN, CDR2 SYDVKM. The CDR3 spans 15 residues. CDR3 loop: CASSSQQDLSKKLFF. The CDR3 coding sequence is TGTGCCAGCAGCAGCCAGCAGGACCTTAGTAAAAAACTGTTTTTT.

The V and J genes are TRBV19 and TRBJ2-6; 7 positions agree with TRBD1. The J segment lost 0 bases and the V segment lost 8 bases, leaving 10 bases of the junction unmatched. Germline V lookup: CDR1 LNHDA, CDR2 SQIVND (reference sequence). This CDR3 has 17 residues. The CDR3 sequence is CASSHLGGSSGANVLTF. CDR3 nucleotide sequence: TGTGCCAGTTCCCATTTAGGGGGCTCCTCTGGGGCCAACGTCCTGACTTTC.

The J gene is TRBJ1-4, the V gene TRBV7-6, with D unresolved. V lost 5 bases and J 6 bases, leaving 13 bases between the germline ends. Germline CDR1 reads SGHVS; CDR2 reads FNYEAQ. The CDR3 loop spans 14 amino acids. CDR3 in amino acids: CASSRARNDEKLFF. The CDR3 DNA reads TGTGCCAGCAGCCGAGCAAGGAATGATGAAAAACTGTTTTTT.

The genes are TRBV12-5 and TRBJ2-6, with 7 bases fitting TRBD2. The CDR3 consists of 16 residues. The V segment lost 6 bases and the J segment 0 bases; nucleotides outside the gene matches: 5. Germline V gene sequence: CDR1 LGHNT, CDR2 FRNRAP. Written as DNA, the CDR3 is TGTGCTAGTGGCCCCGGGGAGGGCTCTGGGGCCAACGTCCTGACTTTC. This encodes CASGPGEGSGANVLTF.

The CDR3 region is CASSLGRTYNEQFF. The CDR3 DNA reads TGTGCCAGCAGCTTGGGACGGACCTACAATGAGCAGTTCTTC. The chain links TRBV9 to TRBJ2-1; D may correspond to TRBD1 or TRBD2 (5 bases each). The CDR3 has 14 residues. Germline values: CDR1 SGDLS, CDR2 YYNGEE. The V gene lost 4 bases and the J gene lost 2 bases, with 10 bases spanning the gap.

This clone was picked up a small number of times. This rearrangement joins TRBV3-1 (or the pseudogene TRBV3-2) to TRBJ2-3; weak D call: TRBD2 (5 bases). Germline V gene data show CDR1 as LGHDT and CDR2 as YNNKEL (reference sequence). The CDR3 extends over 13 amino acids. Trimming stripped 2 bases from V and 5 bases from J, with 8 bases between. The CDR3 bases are TGTGCCAGCAGCCAACGTAGCGTAGATACGCAGTATTTT. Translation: CASSQRSVDTQYF.

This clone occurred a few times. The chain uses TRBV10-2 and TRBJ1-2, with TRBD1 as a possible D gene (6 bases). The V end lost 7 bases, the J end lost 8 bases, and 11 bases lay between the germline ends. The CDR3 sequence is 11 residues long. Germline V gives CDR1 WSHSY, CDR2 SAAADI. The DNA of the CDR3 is TGCGCCAGCATGAGGGGGAGCGGCTACACCTTC. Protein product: CASMRGSGYTF.

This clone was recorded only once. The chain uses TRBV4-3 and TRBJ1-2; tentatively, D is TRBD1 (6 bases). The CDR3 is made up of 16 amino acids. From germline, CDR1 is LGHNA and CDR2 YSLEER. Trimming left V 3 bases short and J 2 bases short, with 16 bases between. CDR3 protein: CASSQAPGHLNYGYTF. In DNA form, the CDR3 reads TGCGCCAGCAGCCAGGCTCCGGGACATCTAAACTATGGCTACACCTTC.

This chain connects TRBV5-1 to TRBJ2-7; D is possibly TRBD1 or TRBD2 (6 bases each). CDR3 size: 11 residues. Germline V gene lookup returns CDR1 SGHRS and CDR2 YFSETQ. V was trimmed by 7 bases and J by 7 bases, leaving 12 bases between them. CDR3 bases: TGCGCCAGCGCCGAGGGGGGAGAGCAGTACTTC. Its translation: CASAEGGEQYF.

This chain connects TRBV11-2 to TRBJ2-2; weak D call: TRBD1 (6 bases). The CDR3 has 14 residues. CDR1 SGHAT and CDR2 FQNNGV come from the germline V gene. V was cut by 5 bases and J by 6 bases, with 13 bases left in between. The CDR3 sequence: CASSPRQVSGELFF. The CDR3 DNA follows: TGTGCCAGCAGCCCTCGACAGGTTTCCGGGGAGCTGTTTTTT.